The clone carrying this T cell receptor beta chain was detected only a few times. Alpha and beta constant region primers primed reverse transcription for blood and skin samples. TCRdb ran MiXCR on the UMI-ligation and nested PCR reads and lists one entry per CDR3 protein. The profile covers fewer than 20,000 distinct CDR3 sequences, with roughly 9.8% appearing a single time and nearly 7% taken by the ten largest. This sample was included in a study of naive and memory T cell subsets. Trimming stripped 6 bases from V and 5 bases from J, with 22 bases between. CDR1 and CDR2 from the germline V gene are MNHEY and SVGAGI. There are 16 residues in the CDR3. Treatment meaning: skin biopsy from PPD injection site in Mantoux-positive individual. Input was about 1 to 1,100 ng of DNase-treated total RNA without cell sorting.

The TCR originated in an adult in good health. Sequenced here: skin, sampled from a tuberculin skin test site. This chain links TRBV6-5 with TRBJ2-5, with D perhaps assigned TRBD1 or TRBD2 (5 bases each). The DNA of the CDR3 is TGTGCCAGCAGCCGCCGGGACGGAAGAGTGCAGGAGACCCAGTACTTC. Its translation is CASSRRDGRVQETQYF.